A selection of T cell receptor beta chains follows, all from one sample in a study of CD8 T cells in ankylosing spondylitis. TCRdb itself ran the 5' RACE reads through MiXCR, one entry per CDR3 protein. The sample includes 150,000 or so distinct CDR3 sequences, more than 9% seen only once; the top ten take 25% to 30%. The specimen sequenced was blood, either unsorted or a sorted T cell fraction (not recorded which). These receptor sequences come from a male donor with ankylosing spondylitis or in good health (not recorded which). Each CDR3 is given with its conserved first and last residue. The size of a clone is reported for some rows only, either as once, few or many, or as a class for expanded clones.

abundance,j_gene,len,v_gene,CDR3aa
-,TRBJ1-5,17,TRBV6-1,CASRRPNRQGSDQPQHF
many,TRBJ1-2,13,TRBV6-4,CASSSVQGYGYTF
-,TRBJ2-2,15,TRBV14,CASQPGARYTGELFF
-,TRBJ2-7,12,TRBV2,CASSEDLGEQYF
many,TRBJ1-5,13,TRBV14,CASSQGRTRPQHF
many,TRBJ2-3,15,TRBV2,CARGQGKPGGDTQYF
few,TRBJ1-1,14,TRBV7-9,CASSLGGEKTEAFF
few,TRBJ1-3,16,TRBV18,CASSPPRAESGNTIYF
many,TRBJ2-3,11,TRBV7-6,CASSSSDTQYF
-,TRBJ1-1,13,TRBV18,CASSATANTEAFF
-,TRBJ1-3,15,TRBV7-2,CASSLIPRSGNTIYF
many,TRBJ2-3,15,TRBV15,CATSRPLPSTDTQYF
many,TRBJ2-7,16,TRBV28,CASPPPRAGTNYEQYF
-,TRBJ1-1,14,TRBV7-2,CTSSLEGVGTEAFF
few,TRBJ2-5,17,TRBV12-3/TRBV12-4,CASSRTSGGDIQETQYF
many,TRBJ2-1,20,TRBV3-1,CASSQDRGSGGSSSYNEQFF
many,TRBJ2-1,15,TRBV5-1,CASSSGQGSYNEQFF
-,TRBJ2-1,15,TRBV20-1,CSARSLALGYNEQFF
many,TRBJ2-1,15,TRBV5-1,CASSQGFSSYNEQFF
many,TRBJ1-2,13,TRBV5-6,CASSGRTNYGYTF
many,TRBJ1-1,14,TRBV11-2,CASSLGVRNTEAFF
once,TRBJ2-7,12,TRBV20-1,CSARLGMQEQYF
many,TRBJ1-4,14,TRBV5-1,CASSLGGGEEKLFF
many,TRBJ1-6,15,TRBV6-1,CASSEEESYNSPLHF
many,TRBJ2-1,12,TRBV5-5,CASSWENYEQFF
many,TRBJ2-3,16,TRBV20-1,CSALVDSREHTDTQYF
-,TRBJ2-1,15,TRBV18,CASSPRGSPYNEQFF
few,TRBJ2-1,15,TRBV5-6,CASNDPGQGDPKQFF
few,TRBJ2-1,17,TRBV12-3/TRBV12-4,CASSILGGRGALNEQFF
many,TRBJ1-3,15,TRBV6-5,CASSYSISSGNTIYF
-,TRBJ2-7,15,TRBV12-3/TRBV12-4,CASSERDRGRNEQYF
-,TRBJ2-3,15,TRBV7-9,CASSLLADLTDTQYF
few,TRBJ2-1,15,TRBV28,CASSRPASGINEQFF
many,TRBJ2-4,15,TRBV20-1,CSARDWGDAIDIQYF
-,TRBJ2-7,13,TRBV7-2,CASSLAARAEQYF
many,TRBJ2-5,17,TRBV4-3,CASSPSATGGLRKTQYF
many,TRBJ1-2,13,TRBV20-1,CSAFRPGDYGYTF
few,TRBJ2-7,12,TRBV7-2,CASSLGFYEQYF
many,TRBJ2-1,13,TRBV10-3,CAISERGGNEQFF
many,TRBJ2-5,15,TRBV20-1,CSAAPVAGSGETQYF
many,TRBJ2-5,12,TRBV12-3/TRBV12-4,CASRAGGETQYF
many,TRBJ2-7,13,TRBV10-3,CAISEAAGNEQYF
many,TRBJ2-7,15,TRBV5-1,CASSLDGQVPYEQYF
few,TRBJ1-3,15,TRBV6-5,CASSYGTGSGNTIYF
few,TRBJ2-1,15,TRBV20-1,CSATSAESPHNEQFF
many,TRBJ2-1,15,TRBV7-9,CASSLAGLVSNEQFF
many,TRBJ2-3,15,TRBV3-1,CASSQDRSLTDTQYF
few,TRBJ2-4,14,TRBV18,CASSPSSPKNIQYF
many,TRBJ2-3,13,TRBV29-1,CSEFGENRDTQYF
-,TRBJ2-1,15,TRBV18,CASSPRTNLYNEQFF
few,TRBJ2-2,13,TRBV7-9,CASSSRHTGELFF
many,TRBJ2-2,13,TRBV27,CASSLTGTGELFF
few,TRBJ2-3,15,TRBV15,CATSRLGTSTDTQYF